The T cell receptor (beta chain) described here comes from a study of T cells in Graves' hyperthyroidism and ophthalmopathy. From RNA transcripts, TCR beta CDR3 regions were amplified. Primed by the HTBI set, a first-round RT-PCR was run on the TCR CDR3. TCRdb reprocessed the multiplex PCR reads via MiXCR and lists one record per CDR3 protein. This sample carries about 840,000 distinct CDR3 sequences, approximately 40% of them seen once, and the ten largest clones take approximately 8.7%. CDR3 length: 14 amino acids. Trimming at V came to 5 bases and at J to 5 bases, leaving 6 bases not matched to a gene. Germline V CDR1 and CDR2: SEHNR, FQNEAQ (reference sequence).

This chain connects TRBV7-9 to TRBJ1-1, with 9 bases fitting TRBD1. The origin of this receptor is a man younger than 30 with Graves' hyperthyroidism. The sample was blood. The CDR3 coding sequence is TGTGCCAGCAGCGGGACAGGGCGGATGACTGAAGCTTTCTTT. It yields the protein CASSGTGRMTEAFF.